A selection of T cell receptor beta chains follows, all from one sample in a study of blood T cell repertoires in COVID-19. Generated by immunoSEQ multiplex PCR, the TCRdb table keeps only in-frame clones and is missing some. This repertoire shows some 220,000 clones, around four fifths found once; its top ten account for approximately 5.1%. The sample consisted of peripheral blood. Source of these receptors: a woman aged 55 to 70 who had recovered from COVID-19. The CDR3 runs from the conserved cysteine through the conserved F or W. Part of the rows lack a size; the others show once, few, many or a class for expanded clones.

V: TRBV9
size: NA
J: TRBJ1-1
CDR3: CASSTRAGAGNTEAFF

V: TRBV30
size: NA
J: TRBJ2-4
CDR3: CAWSAGTTNIQYF

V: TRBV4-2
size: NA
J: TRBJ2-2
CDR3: CASSQERLTGELFF

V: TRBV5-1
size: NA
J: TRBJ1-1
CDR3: CASISSSGIEAFF

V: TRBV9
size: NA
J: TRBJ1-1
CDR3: CASSVGSTPRTEAFF

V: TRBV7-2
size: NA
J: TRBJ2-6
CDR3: CASSSSGAGANVLTF

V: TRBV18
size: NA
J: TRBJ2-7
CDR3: CASSRAGQAYDEQYF

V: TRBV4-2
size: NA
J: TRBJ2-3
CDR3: CASSQELAGGSTDTQYF

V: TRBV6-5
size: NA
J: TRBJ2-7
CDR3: CASSYAFSSYEQYF

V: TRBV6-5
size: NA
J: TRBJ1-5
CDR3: CASRPTGVYNQPQHF

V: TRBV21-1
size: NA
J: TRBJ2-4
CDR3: CASVNAGGRAKNIQYF

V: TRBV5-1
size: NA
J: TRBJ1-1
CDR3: CASSLEGADTEAFF

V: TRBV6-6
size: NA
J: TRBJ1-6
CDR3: CASSPSGTNNSPLHF

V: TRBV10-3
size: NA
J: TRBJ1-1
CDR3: CAISEPQDSMNTEAFF

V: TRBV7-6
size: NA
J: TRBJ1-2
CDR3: CASTPNPDSYGYTF

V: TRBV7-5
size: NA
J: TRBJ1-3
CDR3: CARSPRPGLSSGNTIYF

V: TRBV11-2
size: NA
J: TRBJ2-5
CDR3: CASSLGVGGLETQYF

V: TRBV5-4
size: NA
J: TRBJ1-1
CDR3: CASSKMAGMNTEAFF

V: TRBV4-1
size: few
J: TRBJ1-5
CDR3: CASSQVGRGNQPQHF

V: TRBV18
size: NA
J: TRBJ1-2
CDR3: CASSPQGGDYGYTF

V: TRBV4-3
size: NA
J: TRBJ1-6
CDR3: CASSQGSATEGSPLHF

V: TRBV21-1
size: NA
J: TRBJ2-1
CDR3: CASSKGGEEPNEQFF

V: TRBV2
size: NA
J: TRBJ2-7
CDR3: CASTAGVYEQYF

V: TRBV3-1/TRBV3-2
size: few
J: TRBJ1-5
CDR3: CASSPTGNSNQPQHF

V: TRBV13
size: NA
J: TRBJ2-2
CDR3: CASSHPGLAGGHTGELFF

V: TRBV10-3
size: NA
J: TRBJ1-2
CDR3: CAISSGTGWDYGYTF

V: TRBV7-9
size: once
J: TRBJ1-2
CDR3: CASSLAQGFAYGYTF

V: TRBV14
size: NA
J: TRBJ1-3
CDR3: CATRSGLAAGNTIYF

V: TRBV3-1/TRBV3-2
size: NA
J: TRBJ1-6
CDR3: CASAAGGGSPLHF

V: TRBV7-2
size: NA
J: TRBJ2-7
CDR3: CASSLRRTGGLIAHEQYF

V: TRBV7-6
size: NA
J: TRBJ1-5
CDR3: CASSQWGARGRDQPQHF

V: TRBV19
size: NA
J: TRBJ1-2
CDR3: CASSARDRQGYGYTF

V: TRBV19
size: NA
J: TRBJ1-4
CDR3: CASSIFLRGRRFEKLFF

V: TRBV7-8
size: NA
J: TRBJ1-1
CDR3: CASSLRGITGTGPTEAFF

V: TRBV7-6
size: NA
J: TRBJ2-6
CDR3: CASSLTGSGANVLTF

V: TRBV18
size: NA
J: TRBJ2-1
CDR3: CASSPAVLDEQFF

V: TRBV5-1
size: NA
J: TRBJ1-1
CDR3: CASSLAGGRWTEAFF

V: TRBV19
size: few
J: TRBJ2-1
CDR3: CASSMPGGRRGEQFF

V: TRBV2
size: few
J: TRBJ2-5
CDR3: CASIRGQETQYF

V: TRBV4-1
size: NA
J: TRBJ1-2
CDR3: CASSQIVGQGRSKATF

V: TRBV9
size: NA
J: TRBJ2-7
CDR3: CASSVGGDSSYEQYF

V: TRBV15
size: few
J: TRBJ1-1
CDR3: CATSSQGLNTEAFF

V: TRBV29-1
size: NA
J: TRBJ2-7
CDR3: CSAAGQGSDEQYF

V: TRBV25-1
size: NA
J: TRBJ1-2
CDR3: CASSIPGQGHFGYTF

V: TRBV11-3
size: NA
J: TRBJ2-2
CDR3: CASSSGTSNTGELFF

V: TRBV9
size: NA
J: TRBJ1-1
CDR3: CASSSRQGPGGDFF

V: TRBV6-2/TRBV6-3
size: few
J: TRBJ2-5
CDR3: CASSPRPGQYEETQYF

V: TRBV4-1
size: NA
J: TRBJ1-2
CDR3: CASSQDAAQLGYTF

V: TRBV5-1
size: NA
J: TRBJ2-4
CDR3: CASSFTSLTGVWYF

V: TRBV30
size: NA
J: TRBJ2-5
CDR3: CAWSRTSGGGETQYF

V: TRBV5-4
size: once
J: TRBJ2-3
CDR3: CAGGAGSTDTQYF

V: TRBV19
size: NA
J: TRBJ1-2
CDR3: CASNPSGTAGYGYTF

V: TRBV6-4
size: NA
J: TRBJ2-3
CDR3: CASTRLAGGSDTQYF